This TCR beta chain came from a study of T cell responses to AZD1222 COVID-19 vaccine (dated by TCRdb to the early 2020s). At the level of the whole study: A total of more than 230 trial participants underwent TCR sequencing, of whom about 200 received two doses of AZD1222 and around 25 received two doses of the MenACWY control vaccine. Trial participants were enrolled by age into subgroups of 18-55, 56-69 and 70-plus years, and around 150, 28 and 57 TCR-sequenced participants, respectively, were included in these subgroups. Findings and caveats that apply to the study as a whole: Because no day 14 peak-response samples were available, repertoires were characterized only after the peak T cell response. Participants were mostly white British and included more females than males, and it was suggested by the authors that clonal diversity may have been underestimated. After two AZD1222 doses, both the breadth and the depth of spike-specific TCRs were significantly higher than at day 0 and than in MenACWY recipients. Vaccine-associated CD4 TCRs spanned the whole spike protein, with dominant responses in regions 160-218 and 743-854. The 56-69-year group was small, and its depth increase did not reach significance, likely because of low power. Epitopes outside the regions mutated in the B.1.351 and B.1.1.7 variants were reportedly recognized by nearly half of the unique spike-specific TCRs. Conclusions about previously exposed vaccinees were limited because only a handful of AZD1222 recipients were SARS-CoV-2 seropositive at baseline.

Interpreted using the paper, the time point label stands for: about 28 days (+/-7) after the second vaccine dose. AZD1222 recipients whose second dose came at about 4 weeks and those whose second dose came at about 12 weeks were combined into one group, since spike-specific TCR depth and breadth did not differ between the two schedules. Samples from vaccinated people were obtained from the UK trials COV001 and COV002, which included a single-blind randomized controlled phase 2/3 trial of AZD1222 (ChAdOx1 nCoV-19) in healthy adults. For TCRbeta chain sequencing, PBMC samples were collected from trial participants at day 0 and at day 28 after the second dose. The CDR3, cysteine through phenylalanine, is 15 amino acids long. The only DNA kept is the CDR3, 45 bases in frame from the first base. The germline V gene specifies SGDLS as CDR1 and YYNGEE as CDR2. V loses 5 bases of germline sequence and J loses 4 bases, and the interval between the two ends is 15 bases.

The CDR3 regions of human TCRbeta chains were subjected to immunosequencing. As for how the authors treated the data: Repertoire TCRs were matched against a reference library of SARS-CoV-2-specific TCRs generated with the MIRA antigen-specificity platform. Breadth meant the fraction of unique TCRs that were SARS-CoV-2-associated, whereas depth meant the fraction of total T cells that were SARS-CoV-2-associated. Each spike-specific TCR was assigned to its reactive spike region and to a CD4 or CD8 class using the MIRA data. Log10-transformed breadth and depth values were compared by one-way ANOVA with Sidak's multiple comparisons tests. The immuneACCESS repertoire file appears here via TCRdb, limited to in-frame rearrangements. These files lack a portion of the clones; in checked studies, under half of the deficit traces to unresolved V genes, and the cause of the others is not known. The V and J calls and clone size are taken from that table; D and trimming were inferred from the DNA. Counted in this sample were some 110,000 clones; 90% of them appeared once. Around 8% of the sample is held by the ten biggest clonotypes.

To note about this clone: No antigen is known for it. No qualities accompany the bases; no much larger clone lies one base away.

The V gene is TRBV9 and the J gene is TRBJ2-2; a tentative D call is TRBD1 (7 bases match). The input for sequencing was peripheral blood, taken 28 days after the second AZD1222 dose. The TCR was taken from an adult who received the AZD1222 COVID-19 vaccine. The nucleotides are TGTGCCAGCAGTACTCCAGGGGGGCCCACCGGGGAGCTGTTTTTT. Its protein reads: CASSTPGGPTGELFF.